The clone carrying this TCR beta chain was seen just once. This entry belongs to a study of control samples from healthy donors and cancer patients. Produced via immunoSEQ multiplex PCR; TCRdb's table is partial and in-frame only. The data show more than 60,000 clones, approximately 91% seen once. This CDR3 contains 15 residues. Germline CDR1 reads WSHSY; CDR2 reads SAAADI. The germline V and J ends were trimmed by 4 bases and 0 bases, with 7 bases remaining between them. This TCR came from a woman aged 45 to 65 with colorectal cancer. The rearrangement uses TRBV10-2 and TRBJ2-6; a possible D gene is TRBD1 (5 bases). The sequencing sample was made of PBMCs. The CDR3 sequence is CASSAQGSGANVLTF. CDR3 in DNA: TGCGCCAGCAGTGCTCAGGGCTCTGGGGCCAACGTCCTGACTTTC.